The source of this TCR beta chain is a study of beta chain features in type 1 diabetes (dated by TCRdb to 2017 to 2018). Context from the whole study: Patients and healthy donors did not differ in mean age, gender distribution, total cell number or subset yield. Across all samples, approximately 100 million sorted cells were examined, and cell number per subset correlated strongly with RNA yield. The study compared TCRB repertoires of sorted circulating CD4+ T cell subsets between recently diagnosed type 1 diabetes patients and matched healthy donors. Regulatory and stem cell-like memory subsets were obtained from only 8 patients and roughly 8 healthy donors, while naive and central memory subsets were obtained from all 30 or so donors. Study-wide conclusions, independent of this receptor: The naive, central memory and regulatory TCRB repertoires appeared to resemble one another more closely among patients than among healthy donors. Shorter templates might have been favored by PCR, but patient and control samples were amplified and corrected together, so both groups would have been affected equally by any skew. Patients with type 1 diabetes made fewer insertions and deleted more nucleotides at VDJ recombination sites, implying thymic rearrangement abnormalities. Because cDNA rather than genomic DNA was sequenced, highly expressing activated cells could have been over-represented, although no difference in activation and CD3 levels was found between groups. Because the HLA sub-analyses included only small numbers of individuals, any influence of HLA type on TCRB rearrangement was left unresolved. In all four CD4+ subsets, TCRB CDR3 length was moderately but significantly shorter in type 1 diabetes patients.

Each donor gave one peripheral blood draw, approximately 120 mL on average, collected into heparinised tubes. Naive, central memory, regulatory and stem cell-like memory CD4+ T cells were sorted on a BD FACSAria II using a panel including CD45RO, CCR7, CD25, CD127, CD95 and CD27. Purity was above 98% for every sorted population. PBMCs were isolated right away by Lymphoprep density gradient centrifugation and were stained directly, without culture. So that batch effects would be minimized, each experiment stained and sorted samples in pairs, pairing one healthy donor with one patient. On this clone itself: The antigen it binds to is not known. Base quality data are lacking; no much larger clone is found one base away.

The entire amount of isolated RNA was reverse transcribed using the High Capacity cDNA Reverse Transcription Kit, so the sequenced TCRB transcripts were expressed ones. Deep immunoSEQ sequencing was performed on naive, central memory and regulatory T cell samples, with an average of roughly 3.3 million total reads per sample. Sorted cells were lysed in RLT buffer and RNA was extracted with DNase-treated RNeasy Micro or Mini kits, depending on cell number. Each cell subset was processed separately to prevent cross-contamination, with patient and healthy donor samples processed together. The immunoSEQ multiplex PCR was used to amplify TCRB sequences from cDNA, yielding 87-bp fragments that span the CDR3 region. The amplicons were sequenced using the Illumina HiSeq platform. On the study's bioinformatics: Synthetic template baselines were used to correct PCR bias computationally, reads within Hamming distance 2 were collapsed, and singletons that could not be merged were discarded. Reads were aligned against IMGT so that V, D and J genes, CDR3 length and insertions or deletions at six rearrangement sites could be assigned. Within each subset, clonotype counts were normalized to sorted cell number, and only after that were true diversity and Gini coefficients computed with the tcR R package. The overlap coefficient, calculated on TCRB nucleotide sequences, was used to quantify repertoire sharing. Out-of-frame TCRB sequences from naive cells were analyzed as a proxy for the pre-selection repertoire. TCRdb holds this immuneACCESS table with in-frame rearrangements only. Some clones are missing; in checked studies, unresolved V genes explain under half, and the rest has no known cause. That table is the source of V, J and clone size, and D and trimming were worked out from the DNA. For this sample the table gives around 500,000 clones, of which around 30% were detected only once. The leading ten clones occupy roughly 0.066% of the sample.

Based on the germline V gene (reference sequence), the CDR1 and CDR2 sequences are GTSNPN and SVGIG. V drops 1 base and J drops 2 bases, leaving 2 bases in between. The cysteine opens and the phenylalanine closes a CDR3 of 11 amino acids. Only the CDR3 part of the read is kept: 33 bases, read in frame from the first base. The V gene is TRBV30 and the J gene is TRBJ1-1; the D gene remains uncertain. This clonotype was sampled from a man younger than 30 in good health. The sample consisted of naive CD4+ T cells from blood. The cell subset or site label, read with the paper, signifies: true naive CD4+ T cells. The DNA reads TGTGCCTGGAGTGATAACACTGAAGCTTTCTTT. This sequence encodes CAWSDNTEAFF.